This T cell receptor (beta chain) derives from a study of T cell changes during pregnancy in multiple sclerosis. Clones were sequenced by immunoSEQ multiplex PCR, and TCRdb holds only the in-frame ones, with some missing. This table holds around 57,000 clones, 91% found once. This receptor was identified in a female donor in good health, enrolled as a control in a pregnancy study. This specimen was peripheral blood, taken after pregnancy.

The CDR3 sequence: CASSSRWVTSGGQPTDTQYF. DNA of the CDR3: TGTGCCAGCAGTTCCCGGTGGGTGACTAGCGGGGGGCAGCCCACAGATACGCAGTATTTT. J is TRBJ2-3 and V is TRBV27, with 13 bases identical to TRBD2. V lost 4 bases, J lost 2 bases, and 15 bases stayed unmatched. The CDR3 loop spans 20 amino acids. The V gene's germline CDR1 is MNHEY and CDR2 SMNVEV (reference sequence).